These 3 T cell receptor beta chains share one sample of origin, sequenced in a study of blood T cell repertoires in COVID-19. Generated by immunoSEQ multiplex PCR, the TCRdb table keeps only in-frame clones and is missing some. This sample carries roughly 86,000 clones, 70% to 90% of them seen once, and the ten largest clones take 3.4%. Sequenced sample: peripheral blood. All receptors come from a man aged 50 or older with acute or convalescent COVID-19.

This clone was observed a single time. This chain connects TRBV19 to TRBJ1-1, with D uncertain. Deletions cut 0 bases from V and 0 bases from J, with 8 bases between. The CDR3 consists of 15 residues. Germline CDR1 LNHDA, CDR2 SQIVND (reference sequence). CDR3 DNA sequence: TGTGCCAGTAGTATAGATCACAGCATGAACACTGAAGCTTTCTTT. It translates to CASSIDHSMNTEAFF.

This sequence joins TRBV15 and TRBJ1-4; D is unresolved. This CDR3 spans 14 amino acids. The germline gives CDR1 LNHNV, CDR2 YYDKDF (reference sequence). The ends were cut back, 1 base at V and 7 bases at J, with 10 bases in the middle. The CDR3 DNA reads TGTGCCACCAGCAGAGGGAGGACCGGTGAAAAACTGTTTTTT. Translating gives CATSRGRTGEKLFF.

This clone came up once. V is TRBV6-1 and J is TRBJ2-1; 7 bases align to TRBD2. There are 20 residues in the CDR3. V lost 1 base, J lost 15 bases, and 30 bases stayed unmatched. CDR1 and CDR2 (germline): MNHNS, SASEGT. CDR3 loop: CASSEGAPTSAEAPHSYRFF. The CDR3 coding sequence is TGTGCCAGCAGTGAAGGGGCTCCTACTAGCGCGGAGGCCCCTCATTCTTATCGGTTCTTC.